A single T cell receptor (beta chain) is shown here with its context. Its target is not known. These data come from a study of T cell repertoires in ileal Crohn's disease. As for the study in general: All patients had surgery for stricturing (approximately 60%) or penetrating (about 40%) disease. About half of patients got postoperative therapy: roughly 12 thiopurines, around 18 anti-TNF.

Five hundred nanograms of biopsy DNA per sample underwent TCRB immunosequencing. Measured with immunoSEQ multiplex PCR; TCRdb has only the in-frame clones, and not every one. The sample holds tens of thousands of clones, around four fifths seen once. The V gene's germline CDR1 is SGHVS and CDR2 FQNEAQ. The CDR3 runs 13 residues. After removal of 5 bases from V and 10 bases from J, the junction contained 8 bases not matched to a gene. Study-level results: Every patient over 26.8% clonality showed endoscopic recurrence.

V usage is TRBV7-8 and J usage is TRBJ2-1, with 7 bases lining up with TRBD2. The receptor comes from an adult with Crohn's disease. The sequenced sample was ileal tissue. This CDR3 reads CASSGGLPAEQFF. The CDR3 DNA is TGTGCCAGCAGCGGGGGACTACCTGCGGAGCAGTTCTTC. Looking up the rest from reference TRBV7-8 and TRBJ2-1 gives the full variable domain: GAGVSQSPRYKVAKRGQDVALRCDPISGHVSLFWYQQALGQGPEFLTYFQNEAQLDKSGLPSDRFFAERPEGSVSTLKIQRTQQEDSAVYLCASSGGLPAEQFFGPGTRLTVL.